This T cell receptor beta chain derives from a study of shared clonotypes between healthy human individuals. On this clone: The antigen remains unidentified.

Study results and limitations: A reduction in generation probabilities was seen for non-shared clonotypes relative to those shared by all four donors. Sampling involved blood alone; tissue repertoires likely differ. Measured sharing among donors was expected to vary with sequencing depth.

Evenly divided among several immunoSEQ plates was the genomic DNA of each subset. TCRdb keeps only in-frame clones here, not all; method: immunoSEQ multiplex PCR. The sample yields more than 1.2 million clones, around 98.5% seen once. The V segment lost 4 bases and the J segment 10 bases; nucleotides outside the gene matches: 8. The CDR3 consists of 13 residues. Germline values: CDR1 SGHTA, CDR2 FQGTGA. Sequencing was carried out using naive CD4+ T cells sorted from blood. Regarding subset: CD45RA+ positively selected. The chain is built from TRBV7-3 and TRBJ2-3; 7 bases line up with TRBD2. The receptor's source is a man aged 30-40 years in good health. The CDR3 spells CASSSTSASSQYF. As DNA, the CDR3 is TGTGCCAGCAGCTCAACTAGCGCCTCGTCGCAGTATTTT.